Below, 3 T cell receptor beta chains from the same sample are listed, as sequenced in a study of blood T cells in healthy people across ages. The second PCR ran about 6 to 11 cycles with a sample-barcoded 5' primer and J-beta primers. TCRdb used MiXCR to reprocess the 5' RACE reads, holding one entry per CDR3 protein. The profile covers over 1.5 million distinct CDR3 sequences, with just under 50% appearing a single time and over 2% taken by the ten largest. Sequencing was done on a sample of blood. The receptors originated from a woman between 40 and 55 years old in good health.

The V and J genes are TRBV4-3 and TRBJ1-1, with 8 bases fitting TRBD1. CDR1 LGHNA and CDR2 YSLEER come from the germline V gene. The junction had 4 bases not matched to a gene; V was cut back by 1 base and J by 0 bases. The CDR3 loop spans 16 amino acids. CDR3 bases: TGCGCCAGCAGCCAAGTTGCAGGGGGCTTGAACACTGAAGCTTTCTTT. It translates to CASSQVAGGLNTEAFF.

The gene calls are TRBV6-5 and TRBJ2-1; TRBD2 matches 13 bases. CDR1 and CDR2 (germline): MNHEY, SVGAGI. The CDR3 covers 18 residues. V was pared by 2 bases and J by 0 bases, with 4 bases of the junction left unmatched. CDR3 in DNA: TGTGCCAGCAGTTACGCGACTAGCGGGGGGCTCTCCTACAATGAGCAGTTCTTC. Protein product: CASSYATSGGLSYNEQFF.

V usage is TRBV7-9 and J usage is TRBJ2-4; TRBD2 aligns across 12 bases. Germline V gene lookup returns CDR1 SEHNR and CDR2 FQNEAQ (reference sequence). The V segment lost 2 bases and the J segment 8 bases; nucleotides outside the gene matches: 1. The CDR3 covers 14 residues. CDR3 nucleotide sequence: TGTGCCAGCAGCTTACCTAGCGGGGGGGACATTCAGTACTTC. Translated, it gives CASSLPSGGDIQYF.